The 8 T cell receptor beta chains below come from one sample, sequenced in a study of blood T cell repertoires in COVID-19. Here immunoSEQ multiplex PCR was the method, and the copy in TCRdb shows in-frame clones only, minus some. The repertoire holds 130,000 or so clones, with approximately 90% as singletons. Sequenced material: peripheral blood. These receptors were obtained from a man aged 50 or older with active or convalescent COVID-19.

For the CDR3, the DNA is TGTGCCAGCAGTATGTACAGCTACAATGAGCAGTTCTTC. Its translation is CASSMYSYNEQFF. The gene calls are TRBV12-3 or TRBV12-4 and TRBJ2-1; D unclear. The CDR3 extends over 13 amino acids. Trimming cost V 5 bases and J 3 bases, with 8 bases left between them.

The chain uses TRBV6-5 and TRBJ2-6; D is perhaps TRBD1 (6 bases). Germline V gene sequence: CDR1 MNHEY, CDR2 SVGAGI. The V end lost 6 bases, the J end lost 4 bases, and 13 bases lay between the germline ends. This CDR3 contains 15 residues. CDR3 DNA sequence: TGTGCCAGCAGACAACAGGGCGTGGGGGCCAACGTCCTGACTTTC. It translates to CASRQQGVGANVLTF.

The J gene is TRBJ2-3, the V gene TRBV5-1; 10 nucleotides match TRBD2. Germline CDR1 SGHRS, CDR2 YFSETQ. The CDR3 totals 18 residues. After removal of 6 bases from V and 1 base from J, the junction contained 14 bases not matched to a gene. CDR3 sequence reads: CASTPVDSGGRRTDTQYF. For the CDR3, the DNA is TGCGCCAGCACCCCGGTGGATAGCGGGGGGCGGCGCACAGATACGCAGTATTTT.

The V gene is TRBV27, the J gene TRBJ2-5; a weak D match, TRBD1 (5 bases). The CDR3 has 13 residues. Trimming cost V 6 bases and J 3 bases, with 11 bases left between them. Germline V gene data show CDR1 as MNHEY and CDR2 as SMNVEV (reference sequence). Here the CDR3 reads CASSRETEETQYF. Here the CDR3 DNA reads TGTGCCAGCAGCCGCGAGACAGAAGAGACCCAGTACTTC.

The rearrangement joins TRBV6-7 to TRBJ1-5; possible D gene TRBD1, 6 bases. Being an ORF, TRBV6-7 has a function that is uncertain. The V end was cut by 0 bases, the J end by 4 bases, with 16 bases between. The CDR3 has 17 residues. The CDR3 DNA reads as TGTGCCAGCAGTTACTCGACCGACAGGTTTCCAAATCAGCCCCAGCATTTT. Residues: CASSYSTDRFPNQPQHF.

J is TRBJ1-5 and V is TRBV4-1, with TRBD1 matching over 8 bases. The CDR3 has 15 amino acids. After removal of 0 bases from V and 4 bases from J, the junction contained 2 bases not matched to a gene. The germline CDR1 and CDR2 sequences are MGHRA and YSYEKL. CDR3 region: CASSQERTGNQPQHF. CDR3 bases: TGCGCCAGCAGCCAAGAAAGGACAGGGAATCAGCCCCAGCATTTT.

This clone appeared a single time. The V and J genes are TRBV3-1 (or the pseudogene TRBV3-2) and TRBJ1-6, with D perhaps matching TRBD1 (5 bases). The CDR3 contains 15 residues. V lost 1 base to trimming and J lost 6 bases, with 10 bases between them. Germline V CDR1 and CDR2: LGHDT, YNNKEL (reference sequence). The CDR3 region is CASSQVAQGNSPLHF. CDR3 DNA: TGTGCCAGCAGCCAAGTCGCCCAGGGTAATTCACCCCTCCACTTT.

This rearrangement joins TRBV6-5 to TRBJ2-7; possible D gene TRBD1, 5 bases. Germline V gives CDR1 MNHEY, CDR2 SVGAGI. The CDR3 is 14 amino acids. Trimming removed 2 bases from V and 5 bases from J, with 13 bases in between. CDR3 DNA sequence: TGTGCCAGCAGTTACGGGCAGGGTCGCGACGAGCAGTACTTC. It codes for CASSYGQGRDEQYF.